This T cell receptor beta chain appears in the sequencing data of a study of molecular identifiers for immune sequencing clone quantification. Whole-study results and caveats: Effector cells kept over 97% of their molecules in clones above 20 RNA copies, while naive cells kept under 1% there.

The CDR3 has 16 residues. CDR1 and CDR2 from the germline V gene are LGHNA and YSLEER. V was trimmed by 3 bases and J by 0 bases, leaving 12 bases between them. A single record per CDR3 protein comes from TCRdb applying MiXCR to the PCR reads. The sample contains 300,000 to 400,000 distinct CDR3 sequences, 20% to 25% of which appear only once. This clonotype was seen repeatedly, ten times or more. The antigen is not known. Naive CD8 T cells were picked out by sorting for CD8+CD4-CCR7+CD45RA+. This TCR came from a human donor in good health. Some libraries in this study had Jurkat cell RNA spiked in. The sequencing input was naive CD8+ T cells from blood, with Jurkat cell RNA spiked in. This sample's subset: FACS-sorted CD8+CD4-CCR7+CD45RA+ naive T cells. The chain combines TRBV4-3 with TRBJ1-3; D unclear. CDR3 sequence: CASSQRTQSSGNTIYF. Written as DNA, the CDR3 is TGCGCCAGCAGCCAGCGTACTCAGAGCTCTGGAAACACCATATATTTT.